This entry concerns a single T cell receptor (beta chain). This sample was taken from a study of blood T cell repertoires in COVID-19. At the level of the study: Samples of COVID-19 (acute and convalescent) were obtained from the United States, Italy and Spain. PBMCs, B-cell-depleted T cells, or T cells were the source of the cDNA or gDNA that made up the material.

Profiled with immunoSEQ multiplex PCR; TCRdb holds only in-frame clones, not every one. The data contain some 200,000 clones, 75% to 80% of them singletons. Sequencing input: peripheral blood. This sequence originates from a woman between 65 and 79 years old with acute or convalescent COVID-19.

This CDR3 reads CASRTDEGTQYF. The CDR3 bases are TGTGCCAGCAGAACAGACGAGGGGACCCAGTACTTC. V usage is TRBV6-1 and J usage is TRBJ2-5; D is possibly TRBD2 (5 bases). Trimming took 6 bases from V and 7 from J, leaving 12 bases between them. The CDR3 contains 12 residues. The V gene's germline CDR1 is MNHNS and CDR2 SASEGT.